Given below is one TCR beta chain in context. Its antigen is unidentified. This sample is part of a study of T cell responses to AZD1222 COVID-19 vaccine. Study outcomes and limitations: The study reported that nearly half of spike-specific TCRs target unmutated variant regions.

V lost 4 bases to trimming and J lost 1 base; unmatched junction nucleotides: 5. Germline V gives CDR1 SGHRS, CDR2 YFSETQ. The CDR3 sequence is 15 residues long. The repertoire was sequenced with immunoSEQ multiplex PCR; TCRdb's copy has only in-frame clones and lacks some. The data contain approximately 52,000 clones, roughly 89% of them singletons. Sequences were derived from peripheral blood, sampled 28 days after the second AZD1222 dose. The chain joins TRBV5-1 to TRBJ2-5, with 9 bases fitting TRBD2. The sequence was obtained from an adult who received the AZD1222 COVID-19 vaccine. CDR3 DNA: TGCGCCAGCAGCCTAGCGGGAATGGGCCAAGAGACCCAGTACTTC. Translated: CASSLAGMGQETQYF.